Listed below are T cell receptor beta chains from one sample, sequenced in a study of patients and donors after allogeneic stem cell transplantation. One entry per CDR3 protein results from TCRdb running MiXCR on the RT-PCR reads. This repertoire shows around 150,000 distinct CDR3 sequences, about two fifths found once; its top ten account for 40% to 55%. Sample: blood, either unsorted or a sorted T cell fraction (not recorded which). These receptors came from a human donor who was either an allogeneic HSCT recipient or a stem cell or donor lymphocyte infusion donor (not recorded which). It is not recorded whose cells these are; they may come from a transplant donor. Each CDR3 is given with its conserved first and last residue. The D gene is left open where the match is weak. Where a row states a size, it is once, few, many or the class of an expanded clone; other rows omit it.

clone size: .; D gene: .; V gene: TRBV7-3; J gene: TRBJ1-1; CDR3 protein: CASIDPRTSNTEAFF; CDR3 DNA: TGTGCCAGCATCGACCCCAGGACCTCTAACACTGAAGCTTTCTTT
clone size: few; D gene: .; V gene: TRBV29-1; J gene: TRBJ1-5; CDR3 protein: CSVEESPNQPQHF; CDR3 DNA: TGCAGCGTTGAAGAATCGCCAAACCAGCCCCAGCATTTT
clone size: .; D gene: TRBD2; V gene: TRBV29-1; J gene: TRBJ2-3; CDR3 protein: CSVAGLDADTQYF; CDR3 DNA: TGCAGCGTCGCGGGACTAGATGCAGATACGCAGTATTTT
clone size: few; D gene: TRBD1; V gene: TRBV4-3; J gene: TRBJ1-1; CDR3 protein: CASSHSGQGIGTEAFF; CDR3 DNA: TGCGCCAGCAGCCATTCCGGACAGGGTATAGGGACTGAAGCTTTCTTT
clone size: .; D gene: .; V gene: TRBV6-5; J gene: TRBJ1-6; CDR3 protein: CASKGRRNSPLHF; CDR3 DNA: TGTGCCAGCAAAGGCAGGAGAAATTCACCCCTCCACTTT
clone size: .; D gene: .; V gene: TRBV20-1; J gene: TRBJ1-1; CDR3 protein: CSARTRGVNTEAFF; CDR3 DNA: TGCAGTGCTAGGACCAGGGGTGTCAACACTGAAGCTTTCTTT
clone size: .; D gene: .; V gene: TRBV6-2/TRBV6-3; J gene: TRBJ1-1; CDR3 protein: CASSFSFNEAFF; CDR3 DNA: TGTGCCAGCAGTTTTTCTTTTAATGAAGCTTTCTTT
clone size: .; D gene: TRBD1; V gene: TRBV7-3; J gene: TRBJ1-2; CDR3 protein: CASSLAPPGQGNNYGYTF; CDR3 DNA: TGTGCCAGCAGCTTAGCCCCTCCGGGACAGGGAAATAACTATGGCTACACCTTC
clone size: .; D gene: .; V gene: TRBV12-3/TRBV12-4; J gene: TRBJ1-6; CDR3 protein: CASIEGGSSYNSPLHF; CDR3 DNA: TGTGCCAGCATCGAAGGGGGTAGCTCCTATAATTCACCCCTCCACTTT
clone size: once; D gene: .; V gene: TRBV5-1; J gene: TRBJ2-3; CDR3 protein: CASSLSGAQTQYF; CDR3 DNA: TGCGCCAGCAGCTTGTCCGGGGCACAGACGCAGTATTTT
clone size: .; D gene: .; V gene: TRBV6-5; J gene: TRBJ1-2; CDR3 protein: CASRGAAYGYTF; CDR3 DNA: TGTGCCAGCCGAGGGGCCGCCTATGGCTACACCTTC
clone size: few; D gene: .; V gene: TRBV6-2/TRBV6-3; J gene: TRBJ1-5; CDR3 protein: CASSYSVLPGNQPQHF; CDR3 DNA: TGTGCCAGCAGTTACTCGGTTCTTCCGGGAAATCAGCCCCAGCATTTT
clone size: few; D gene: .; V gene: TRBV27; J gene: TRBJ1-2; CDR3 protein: CASSSHDMPYGYTF; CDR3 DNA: TGTGCCAGCAGTTCCCATGACATGCCCTATGGCTACACCTTC
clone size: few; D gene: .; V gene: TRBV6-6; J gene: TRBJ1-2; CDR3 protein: CASSPTTRAENYGYTF; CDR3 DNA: TGTGCCAGCAGCCCGACGACCAGGGCGGAAAACTATGGCTACACCTTC
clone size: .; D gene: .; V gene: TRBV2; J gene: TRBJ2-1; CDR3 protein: CASSDPGGVNEQFF; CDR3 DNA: TGTGCCAGCAGTGACCCTGGCGGGGTAAATGAGCAGTTCTTC
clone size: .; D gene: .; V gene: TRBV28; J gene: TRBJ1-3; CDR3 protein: CASSPPGRGADTIYF; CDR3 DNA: TGTGCCAGCAGTCCCCCCGGAAGGGGTGCAGACACCATATATTTT
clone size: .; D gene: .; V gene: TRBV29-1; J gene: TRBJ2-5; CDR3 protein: CSSVLGETQYF; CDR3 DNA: TGCAGCTCCGTCTTGGGGGAGACCCAGTACTTC
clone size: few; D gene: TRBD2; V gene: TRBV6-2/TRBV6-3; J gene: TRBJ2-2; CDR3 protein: CASSYHSTSVAGELFF; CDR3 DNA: TGTGCCAGCAGTTACCACTCTACTAGCGTCGCCGGGGAGCTGTTTTTT
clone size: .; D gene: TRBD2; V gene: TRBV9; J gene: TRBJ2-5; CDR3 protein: CASTTTTSGEETQYF; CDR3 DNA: TGTGCCAGCACCACGACGACTAGCGGGGAAGAGACCCAGTACTTC
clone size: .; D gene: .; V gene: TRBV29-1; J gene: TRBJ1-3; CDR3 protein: CSAPGPGNTIYF; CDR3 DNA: TGCAGCGCACCAGGGCCAGGAAACACCATATATTTT
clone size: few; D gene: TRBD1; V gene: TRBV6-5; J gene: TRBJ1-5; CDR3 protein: CASSAQGLTDQPQHF; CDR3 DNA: TGTGCCAGCAGTGCACAGGGGTTAACCGATCAGCCCCAGCATTTT
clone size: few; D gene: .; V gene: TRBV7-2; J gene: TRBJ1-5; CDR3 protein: CASSLGRNNQPQHF; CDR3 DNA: TGTGCCAGCAGCTTAGGACGGAACAATCAGCCCCAGCATTTT
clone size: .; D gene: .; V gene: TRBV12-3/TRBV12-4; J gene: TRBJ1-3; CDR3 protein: CASRVGSSGNTIYF; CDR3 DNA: TGTGCCAGCCGGGTTGGGAGCTCTGGAAACACCATATATTTT
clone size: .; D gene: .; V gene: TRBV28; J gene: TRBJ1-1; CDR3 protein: CASEPKFENTEAFF; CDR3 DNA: TGTGCCAGCGAACCCAAATTCGAGAACACTGAAGCTTTCTTT
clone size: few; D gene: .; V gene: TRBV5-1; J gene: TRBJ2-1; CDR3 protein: CASSLVQSYNEQFF; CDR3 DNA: TGCGCCAGCAGCTTGGTACAGTCCTACAATGAGCAGTTCTTC
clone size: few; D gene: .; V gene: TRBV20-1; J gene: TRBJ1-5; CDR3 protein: CSARRLRLGGNQPQHF; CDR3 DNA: TGCAGTGCTAGACGGCTCCGGCTAGGGGGCAATCAGCCCCAGCATTTT